Sequencing of this TCR beta chain was carried out in a study of identifying expanded T cells in peripheral blood. Method: immunoSEQ multiplex PCR; TCRdb's copy keeps in-frame clones and lacks some. The sample has 50,000 to 60,000 clones, 82% seen once. J gave up 2 bases and V 2 bases, and 11 bases lay outside the gene matches. The CDR3 extends over 19 amino acids. Germline lookup yields CDR1 SGHNT and CDR2 YENEEA. This clonotype originated in a person between 18 and 75 years old in good health. Material: blood. The chain links TRBV11-3 to TRBJ2-3; 12 bases map to TRBD2. The CDR3 loop is CASSLSLALAGGDTDTQYF. CDR3 bases: TGTGCCAGCAGCTTAAGCCTCGCCCTAGCGGGAGGGGACACAGATACGCAGTATTTT. Together with reference TRBV11-3 and TRBJ2-3, the CDR3 gives the full variable domain: EAGVVQSPRYKIIEKKQPVAFWCNPISGHNTLYWYLQNLGQGPELLIRYENEEAVDDSQLPKDRFSAERLKGVDSTLKIQPAELGDSAVYLCASSLSLALAGGDTDTQYFGPGTRLTVL.